This passage covers 18 T cell receptor beta chains from one sample sequenced in a study of T cell clones after liver transplantation. Profiled with immunoSEQ multiplex PCR; TCRdb holds only in-frame clones, not every one. Altogether nearly 55,000 clones are present, around 85% being singletons, with the ten largest covering about 8.5%. Source: CD4+ T cells from blood, taken before liver transplant. All receptors come from a human donor who received a liver transplant.

The V gene is TRBV19, the J gene TRBJ2-3; weak D call: TRBD1 (5 bases). CDR3 size: 11 residues. V dropped 9 bases and J dropped 5 bases, with 9 bases sitting between them. The germline CDR1 and CDR2 sequences are LNHDA and SQIVND (reference sequence). CDR3 nucleotide sequence: TGTGCCAGCAGGCAGGGAGATACGCAGTATTTT. It yields the protein CASRQGDTQYF. Looking up the rest from reference TRBV19 and TRBJ2-3 gives the full variable domain: DGGITQSPKYLFRKEGQNVTLSCEQNLNHDAMYWYRQDPGQGLRLIYYSQIVNDFQKGDIAEGYSVSREKKESFPLTVTSAQKNPTAFYLCASRQGDTQYFGPGTRLTVL.

The chain uses TRBV11-2 and TRBJ2-5; D assignment may be TRBD1 or TRBD2 (6 bases each). This CDR3 has 14 residues. The ends were cut back, 2 bases at V and 4 bases at J, with 11 bases in the middle. Germline V lookup: CDR1 SGHAT, CDR2 FQNNGV. The CDR3 is CASSLIRGGETQYF. The CDR3 DNA follows: TGTGCCAGCAGCTTAATCAGGGGAGGAGAGACCCAGTACTTC.

This rearrangement joins TRBV7-2 to TRBJ2-1, with 8 bases identical to TRBD2. Germline-derived CDR1 and CDR2 are SGHTA and FQGNSA. The ends lost 1 base at V and 7 bases at J; junction bases unmatched: 9. This CDR3 spans 16 amino acids. Written as DNA, the CDR3 is TGTGCCAGCAGCTTAGATGCGGGGGGTTCTGGGAATGAGCAGTTCTTC. Protein: CASSLDAGGSGNEQFF.

The genes are TRBV6-1 and TRBJ1-1; a possible D gene is TRBD1 (6 bases). V was cut by 6 bases and J by 6 bases, with 17 bases left in between. Germline CDR1 MNHNS, CDR2 SASEGT. This CDR3 region has 14 residues. This CDR3 is CASSPVGGLSEAFF. CDR3 nucleotide sequence: TGTGCCAGCAGCCCGGTGGGGGGGCTGTCTGAAGCTTTCTTT.

This clone was observed once. The V and J genes are TRBV19 and TRBJ2-1, with TRBD2 identical over 7 bases. After removal of 1 base from V and 10 bases from J, the junction contained 10 bases not matched to a gene. The CDR3 is made up of 15 amino acids. Germline assignment: CDR1 LNHDA and CDR2 SQIVND (reference sequence). CDR3 sequence (DNA): TGTGCCAGTAGTATAGGAGGCGGGAGAAGCCCGGAGCAGTTCTTC. Its translation is CASSIGGGRSPEQFF.

V usage is TRBV10-3 and J usage is TRBJ2-5; perhaps D is TRBD1 or TRBD2 (6 bases each). CDR1 ENHRY and CDR2 SYGVKD come from the germline V gene. V lost 3 bases to trimming and J lost 0 bases, with 11 bases between them. The CDR3 covers 15 residues. In DNA, the CDR3 is TGTGCCATCAGTGACTCCGGGGGCGACCAAGAGACCCAGTACTTC. This encodes CAISDSGGDQETQYF.

This chain joins TRBV4-3 and TRBJ1-4; 7 nucleotides line up with TRBD1. Germline trimming cut 4 bases from V and 5 bases from J; bases unmatched to any gene: 10. The CDR3 totals 16 residues. CDR1 and CDR2 from the germline V gene are LGHNA and YSLEER. For the CDR3, the DNA is TGCGCCAGCAGCCGAGAGGGACAGACTGCAAATGAAAAACTGTTTTTT. It is translated as CASSREGQTANEKLFF.

V and J are TRBV7-3 and TRBJ2-5, with D tentatively TRBD1 or TRBD2 (5 bases each). The germline V gene has CDR1 SGHTA and CDR2 FQGTGA. The CDR3 is 13 residues long. V was pared by 6 bases and J by 0 bases, with 8 bases between. This CDR3 is CASSGGNQETQYF. CDR3 DNA sequence: TGTGCCAGCAGTGGGGGAAACCAAGAGACCCAGTACTTC.

The table lists this clone with a few counts. This chain joins TRBV4-1 and TRBJ2-1, with 9 bases matching TRBD2. CDR1 is MGHRA, CDR2 YSYEKL, per germline. This CDR3 is built from 16 residues. Trimming at V came to 1 base and at J to 10 bases, leaving 11 bases not matched to a gene. The DNA of the CDR3 is TGCGCCAGCAGCCAAGTCCTAGGGGCTAGCGGGAAAGAGCAGTTCTTC. Protein product: CASSQVLGASGKEQFF.

The chain joins TRBV6-6 to TRBJ1-1; D might be TRBD1 (5 bases). Trimming shortened V by 0 bases and J by 0 bases, and 8 bases separated the two germline ends. The CDR3 length is 15 residues. Germline CDR1 is MNHNY and CDR2 is SVGAGI (reference sequence). CDR3 amino acids: CASSYSRGVNTEAFF. The CDR3 DNA sequence: TGTGCCAGCAGTTACTCGAGAGGGGTGAACACTGAAGCTTTCTTT.

CDR3 bases: TGCGCCACCTCTTGGACTAGGGACAACAATGAGCAGTTCTTC. This encodes CATSWTRDNNEQFF. The chain uses TRBV5-1 and TRBJ2-1, with a tentative D call TRBD2 (7 bases). The CDR3 has 14 residues. The V end was cut by 9 bases, the J end by 5 bases, with 18 bases between. Germline lookup yields CDR1 SGHRS and CDR2 YFSETQ.

Concerning this clone: One junction end does not reproduce the germline sequence, and a read error may be involved. The V gene is TRBV7-7, the J gene TRBJ2-5; TRBD1 aligns across 8 bases. The CDR3 covers 13 residues. Looked up from germline, CDR1 is SSHAT and CDR2 is FNYEAQ (reference sequence). CDR3 residues: CASSPDRDETQYF. CDR3 DNA sequence: TGTGCTAGCAGCCCGGACAGGGACGAGACCCAGTACTTC.

V and J are TRBV19 and TRBJ1-1, with no clear D. V lost 7 bases to trimming and J lost 1 base, with 10 bases between them. The CDR3 runs 13 residues. CDR1 LNHDA and CDR2 SQIVND come from the germline V gene (reference sequence). The CDR3 coding sequence is TGTGCCAGTACCTCTTTCGGGAACACTGAAGCTTTCTTT. This encodes CASTSFGNTEAFF.

The rearrangement joins TRBV6-1 to TRBJ2-5, with a weak D call TRBD1 (5 bases). Germline CDR1 and CDR2: MNHNS and SASEGT. Trimming removed 3 bases from V and 2 bases from J, with 13 bases in between. This CDR3 region has 15 residues. The CDR3 reads CASSDSVGQQETQYF. CDR3 bases: TGTGCCAGCAGTGATAGTGTGGGGCAGCAAGAGACCCAGTACTTC.

V usage is TRBV9 and J usage is TRBJ1-2, with D unclear. Germline values: CDR1 SGDLS, CDR2 YYNGEE. The CDR3 runs to 15 residues. The germline V and J ends were trimmed by 0 bases and 0 bases, with 9 bases remaining between them. The CDR3 DNA reads TGTGCCAGCAGCGTAGCGGACCGATCTAACTATGGCTACACCTTC. This encodes CASSVADRSNYGYTF.

The chain recombines TRBV7-2 with TRBJ2-7; a weak D match, TRBD1 (8 bases). Deletions cut 5 bases from V and 6 bases from J, with 20 bases between. The CDR3 consists of 15 residues. Germline V gene lookup returns CDR1 SGHTA and CDR2 FQGNSA. For the CDR3, the DNA is TGTGCCAGCAGCCCCGCGGGAGCGGGGACAGGCGAGCAGTACTTC. Its translation is CASSPAGAGTGEQYF.

The chain is built from TRBV5-1 and TRBJ2-1; 9 nucleotides line up with TRBD2. The germline V gene encodes CDR1 SGHRS and CDR2 YFSETQ. The CDR3 extends over 15 amino acids. Trimming at V came to 1 base and at J to 10 bases, leaving 9 bases not matched to a gene. CDR3 nucleotides: TGCGCCAGCAGCTTGTTGGCTAGCGGGACGAGGGAGCAGTTCTTC. Translating gives CASSLLASGTREQFF.

The rearrangement links TRBV6-1 to TRBJ1-5; D may be TRBD1 (6 bases). The CDR3 contains 15 residues. Germline V gene data show CDR1 as MNHNS and CDR2 as SASEGT. V lost 1 base and J 4 bases, leaving 11 bases between the germline ends. The CDR3, as DNA: TGTGCCAGCAGTGAAGAGTGGACAGTTAATCAGCCCCAGCATTTT. It specifies CASSEEWTVNQPQHF.